The sequence of this T cell receptor (beta chain) was determined in a study of shared clonotypes between healthy human individuals. Overall study findings and caveats: The study found lower generation probabilities in non-shared clonotypes than in those shared by all four donors.

About this clone: The antigen remains unidentified.

The authors distributed each subset's genomic DNA evenly over several immunoSEQ plates. How the authors handled the data: In the immunoSEQ data, sequences were junction-only and lacked quality scores, so filtering differed. Clones were sequenced by immunoSEQ multiplex PCR, and TCRdb holds only the in-frame ones, with some missing. The DNA was the basis for D and trimming; V, J and clone size are from that table. The table lists over 750,000 clones, about 97% of them singletons. Between the trimmed V and J ends, which lost 6 bases and 0 bases, there was a span of 14 bases. There are 16 residues in the CDR3. The germline V gene encodes CDR1 MDHEN and CDR2 SYDVKM. Positive CCR7 selection of CD45RO-negative cells yielded the naive CD8 cells, and terminally differentiated effector memory CD45RA+ cells were excluded.

Sequencing was carried out using naive CD8+ T cells sorted from blood. The genes are TRBV28 and TRBJ2-2; no firm D call. The TCR was taken from a man aged 25-45 years in good health. The CDR3 spells CASRDPTFPNTGELFF. As DNA, the CDR3 is TGTGCCAGCAGGGATCCGACATTCCCGAACACCGGGGAGCTGTTTTTT.